This T cell receptor (beta chain) was profiled in a study of T-cell memory formation after mild COVID-19. TCRdb itself ran the 5' RACE reads through MiXCR, one entry per CDR3 protein. Seen here are about 250,000 distinct CDR3 sequences, about 17% observed once, and the top ten hold approximately 3.5%. This TCR derives from a young man who had mild COVID-19 (a few samples of this study predate the infection). Cell type and time point are not known. Sequencing input: PBMCs or a T cell subset sorted from them (not recorded which).

CDR3 sequence reads: CAWSSGGLAETQYF. CDR3 in DNA: TGTGCCTGGAGTTCCGGGGGGTTGGCGGAGACCCAGTACTTC. The V call is TRBV30, the J call TRBJ2-5; 7 positions agree with TRBD2. CDR3 length equals 14 residues. With 2 bases clipped from V and 5 bases from J, the junction kept 8 bases outside the gene matches. Germline assignment: CDR1 GTSNPN and CDR2 SVGIG (reference sequence).